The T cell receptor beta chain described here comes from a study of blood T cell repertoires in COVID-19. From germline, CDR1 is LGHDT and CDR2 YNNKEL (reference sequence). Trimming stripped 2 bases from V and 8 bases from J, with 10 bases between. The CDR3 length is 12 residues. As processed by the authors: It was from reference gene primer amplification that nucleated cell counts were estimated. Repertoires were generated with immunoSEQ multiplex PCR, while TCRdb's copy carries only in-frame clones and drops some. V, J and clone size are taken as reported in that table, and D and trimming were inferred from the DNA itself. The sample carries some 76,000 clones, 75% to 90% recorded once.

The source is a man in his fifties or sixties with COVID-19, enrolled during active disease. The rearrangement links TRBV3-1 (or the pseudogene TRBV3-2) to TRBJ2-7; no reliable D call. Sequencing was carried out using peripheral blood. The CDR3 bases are TGTGCCAGCAGCCAATCTGGTTACAAGCAGTACTTC. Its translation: CASSQSGYKQYF.